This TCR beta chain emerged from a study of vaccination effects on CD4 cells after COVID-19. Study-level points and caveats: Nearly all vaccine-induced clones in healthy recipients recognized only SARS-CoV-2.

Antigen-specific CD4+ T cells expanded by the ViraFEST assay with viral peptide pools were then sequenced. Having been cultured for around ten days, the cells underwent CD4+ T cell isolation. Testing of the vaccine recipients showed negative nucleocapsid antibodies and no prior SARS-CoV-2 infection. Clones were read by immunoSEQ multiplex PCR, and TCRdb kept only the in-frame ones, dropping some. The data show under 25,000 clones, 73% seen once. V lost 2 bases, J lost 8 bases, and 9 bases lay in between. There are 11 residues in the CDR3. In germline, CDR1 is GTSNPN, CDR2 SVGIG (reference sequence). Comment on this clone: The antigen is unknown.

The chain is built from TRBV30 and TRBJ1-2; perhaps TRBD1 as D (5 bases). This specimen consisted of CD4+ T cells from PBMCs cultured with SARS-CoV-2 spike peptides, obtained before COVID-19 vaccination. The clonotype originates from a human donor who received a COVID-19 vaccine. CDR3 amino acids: CAWSNRDGYTF. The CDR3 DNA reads TGTGCCTGGAGTAACCGGGACGGCTACACCTTC.